The rows below give T cell receptor beta chains drawn from one sample of a study of control samples from healthy donors and cancer patients. Measured with immunoSEQ multiplex PCR; TCRdb has only the in-frame clones, and not every one. The sample consists of about 140,000 clones, roughly nine tenths of them appearing once. Source material: blood. The receptors shown here come from a man aged 25-45 years in good health. CDR3s include the opening cysteine and the closing phenylalanine or tryptophan. Expanded clones get a size class; other rows say once, few or many, or leave the size out.

. | TRBV7-9 | CASSLGVSYEQYF
. | TRBV4-3 | CASSQDRYSIGYTF
once | TRBV11-2 | CASSLGAGSRGGYTF
once | TRBV7-2 | CASSFDWLGGEQFF
once | TRBV27 | CASSLSNTGELFF
. | TRBV6-2/TRBV6-3 | CASSYDWLNNQPQHF
once | TRBV18 | CASSPWGSTDTQYF
. | TRBV29-1 | CSVDGGTRAEQFF
. | TRBV12-5 | CASGLDRTIPTF
. | TRBV27 | CASSSTGVYRTEAFF
. | TRBV27 | CASSFPGLAGSEQFF
. | TRBV12-3/TRBV12-4 | CASSLGRNYGYTF
once | TRBV4-1 | CASSQDQVGNQPQHF
. | TRBV6-6 | CASGGHANQPQHF
. | TRBV19 | CASSWRAEYNEQFF
. | TRBV9 | CASSVRSGTGGSDTQYF
. | TRBV30 | CAWSVQGYSGYTF
. | TRBV5-6 | CASSFYGNSYEQYF
. | TRBV4-1 | CASSHFLGEQYF
. | TRBV15 | CATSSDLKYEQYF
. | TRBV27 | CASSPRTGSTDTQYF
. | TRBV5-4 | CASSPGGTSTDTQYF
. | TRBV3-1/TRBV3-2 | CASSQLARLAGAPGETQYF
. | TRBV4-1 | CASSHSGQGRSSYEQYF
. | TRBV30 | CAWSAGGGNQPQHF
. | TRBV12-3/TRBV12-4 | CASSLIEAEAFF
. | TRBV13 | CASSLGENYEQYF
. | TRBV7-9 | CASSSELAGDYEQYF
. | TRBV5-1 | CASSLGAGGQPQHF
. | TRBV2 | CATHRDREDTIYF
. | TRBV11-2 | CASSLDRRDSYNSPLHF
. | TRBV24-1 | CATSDPDRGPSWQPQHF
few | TRBV5-4 | CASSADSGNSPLHF
. | TRBV7-9 | CASSHRASAGELFF
. | TRBV14 | CASSHTRGPTRHSGNTIYF
. | TRBV28 | CASSTRPANTQYF
. | TRBV21-1 | CASRGQGDTDHPKLFF
. | TRBV3-1/TRBV3-2 | CASSQYRGRLNRETQYF
many | TRBV20-1 | CSAWGDEQYF
. | TRBV5-1 | CASSLGGLETDTQYF
. | TRBV2 | CASSGDRGIYNEQFF
. | TRBV10-3 | CAISEPLSNQPQHF
. | TRBV2 | CASSDRGRNEQYF
. | TRBV11-3 | CASSPPGRAGANVLTF
. | TRBV5-1 | CASSPAGQGAAYF
. | TRBV4-1 | CASSQRQGLNYGYTF
. | TRBV2 | CASSGQSYNEQFF
once | TRBV12-5 | CASGLGGTGTVTQYF